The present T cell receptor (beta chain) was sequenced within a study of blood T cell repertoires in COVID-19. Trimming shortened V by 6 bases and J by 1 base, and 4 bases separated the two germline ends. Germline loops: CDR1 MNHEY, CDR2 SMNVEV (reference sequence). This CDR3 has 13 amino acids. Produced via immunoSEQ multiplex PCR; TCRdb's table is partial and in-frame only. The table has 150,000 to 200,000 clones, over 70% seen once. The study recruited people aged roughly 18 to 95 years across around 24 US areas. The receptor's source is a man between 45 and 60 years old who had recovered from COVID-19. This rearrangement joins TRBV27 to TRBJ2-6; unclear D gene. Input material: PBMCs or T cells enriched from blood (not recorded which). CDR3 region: CASRESGANVLTF. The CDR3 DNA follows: TGTGCCAGCAGGGAGTCTGGGGCCAACGTCCTGACTTTC.